These 15 T cell receptor beta chains were all obtained from the same sample, sequenced in a study of T cells after yellow fever vaccination. TCRdb used MiXCR to reprocess the 5' RACE reads, holding one entry per CDR3 protein. The data hold tens of thousands of distinct CDR3 sequences, with 3.5% to 5% observed a single time. The sample in question was CD8+ T cells sorted from PBMCs, obtained 5 days after the yellow fever booster vaccination. All receptors come from a man aged 25-45 years who received the YFV17D yellow fever vaccine.

CDR3 in DNA: TGTGCCAGCACCTCAGGGGGCGCGGGTGAAGAGACCCAGTACTTC. Its translation is CASTSGGAGEETQYF. The chain employs TRBV27 and TRBJ2-5; TRBD1 matches 8 bases. J lost 3 bases, V lost 7 bases, and 10 bases had no gene match. CDR3 length: 15 residues. CDR1 and CDR2 (germline): MNHEY, SMNVEV (reference sequence).

This clonotype was counted at least ten times. The V gene is TRBV5-1, the J gene TRBJ2-7, with D perhaps assigned TRBD1 or TRBD2 (5 bases each). The germline V gene has CDR1 SGHRS and CDR2 YFSETQ. The V end was cut by 2 bases, the J end by 5 bases, with 14 bases between. The CDR3 contains 14 residues. CDR3: CASSLRGTPNEQYF. In DNA form, the CDR3 reads TGCGCCAGCAGCTTACGAGGGACCCCCAACGAGCAGTACTTC.

This clonotype was seen ten or more times. The rearrangement links TRBV12-3 or TRBV12-4 to TRBJ2-7; D not resolved. The CDR3 runs to 14 residues. The V gene lost 6 bases and the J gene lost 0 bases, with 12 bases spanning the gap. The chain's CDR3 is CASSHGRFSYEQYF. CDR3 DNA sequence: TGTGCCAGCAGCCATGGACGGTTCTCCTACGAGCAGTACTTC.

The chain recombines TRBV5-5 with TRBJ2-5; no clear D. Germline V CDR1 and CDR2: SGHKS, YYEKEE (reference sequence). CDR3 length: 13 residues. V lost 7 bases and J 5 bases, leaving 15 bases between the germline ends. CDR3 loop: CASGPQNEETQYF. CDR3 coding DNA: TGTGCCAGCGGCCCACAAAACGAGGAGACCCAGTACTTC.

This clonotype occurred many times. The J gene is TRBJ2-7, the V gene TRBV18, with D perhaps matching TRBD2 (6 bases). From germline, CDR1 is KGHSH and CDR2 LQKENI. Trimming pared 3 bases from V and 0 bases from J, leaving 9 bases between. The CDR3 sequence is 14 residues long. CDR3 sequence: CASSPPGVSYEQYF. CDR3 DNA: TGTGCCAGCTCACCTCCGGGGGTCTCCTACGAGCAGTACTTC.

This clonotype was seen many times. V usage is TRBV23-1 and J usage is TRBJ2-3; 8 positions agree with TRBD1. TRBV23-1 is sorted into the ORF group, with uncertain function. The CDR3 has 17 amino acids. Germline trimming cut 2 bases from V and 2 bases from J; bases unmatched to any gene: 9. For the CDR3, the DNA is TGCGCCAGCAGTCAACCTGTCATCAGGGGGCACACAGATACGCAGTATTTT. Translated, it gives CASSQPVIRGHTDTQYF.

The table lists this clonotype with many counts. V gene TRBV11-2 combines with J gene TRBJ2-1; TRBD2 matches 13 bases. The germline V gene has CDR1 SGHAT and CDR2 FQNNGV. V was pared by 2 bases and J by 7 bases, with 8 bases of the junction left unmatched. This CDR3 comprises 17 residues. The CDR3: CASSLYFGTSGINEQFF. As DNA, the CDR3 is TGTGCCAGCAGCTTATATTTTGGGACTAGCGGGATAAATGAGCAGTTCTTC.

This clonotype was recorded at least ten times. This chain connects TRBV7-9 to TRBJ2-7, with D hard to call. This CDR3 has 15 amino acids. From germline, CDR1 is SEHNR and CDR2 FQNEAQ (reference sequence). The V end lost 1 base, the J end lost 1 base, and 11 bases lay between the germline ends. The CDR3 DNA follows: TGTGCCAGCAGCTTAGGGGCGACAAGATCCTACGAGCAGTACTTC. Residues: CASSLGATRSYEQYF.

This clonotype was counted at least ten times. This chain links TRBV29-1 with TRBJ2-7; 10 nucleotides align to TRBD1. The CDR3 sequence is 14 residues long. Germline V CDR1 and CDR2: SQVTM, ANQGSEA. V trimming: 4 bases; J trimming: 5 bases; junction bases outside the gene matches: 8. The CDR3 loop reads CSVVKGTGADEQYF. The CDR3 DNA sequence: TGCAGCGTTGTAAAAGGGACAGGGGCGGACGAGCAGTACTTC.

A word on this clonotype: This may be a read error: a much more frequent sequence differs by one nucleotide. J is TRBJ2-7 and V is TRBV18, with 13 nucleotides matching TRBD2. This CDR3 region has 15 residues. The V segment lost 2 bases and the J segment 4 bases; nucleotides outside the gene matches: 2. CDR1 KGHSH and CDR2 LQKENI come from the germline V gene. The CDR3 sequence is CASSPWTSGSYEQYF. As DNA, the CDR3 is TGTGCCAGCTCACCATGGACTAGCGGGAGTTACGAGCAGTACTTC.

The table lists this clonotype with many counts. V is TRBV25-1 and J is TRBJ1-2; unclear D gene. The CDR3 length is 12 residues. V was shortened by 3 bases and J by 6 bases, with 8 bases between the two germline ends. Per germline, CDR1 MGHDK and CDR2 SYGVNS. The CDR3 bases are TGTGCCAGCAGTGATTCCTGGGATGGCTACACCTTC. It is translated as CASSDSWDGYTF.

This clonotype has a count of ten or more. The V gene is TRBV7-2, the J gene TRBJ1-1, with D tentatively TRBD1 (5 bases). V gave up 3 bases and J gave up 0 bases, with 8 bases separating them. CDR1 SGHTA and CDR2 FQGNSA come from the germline V gene. The CDR3 runs to 14 residues. This CDR3 reads CASSLEGMNTEAFF. CDR3 coding DNA: TGTGCCAGCAGCTTGGAGGGGATGAACACTGAAGCTTTCTTT.

The sample holds many counts of this clonotype. This chain links TRBV4-3 with TRBJ2-7, with unresolved D. Germline V gene lookup returns CDR1 LGHNA and CDR2 YSLEER. V dropped 0 bases and J dropped 1 base, with 13 bases sitting between them. CDR3 length: 16 amino acids. CDR3 sequence (DNA): TGCGCCAGCAGCCAAGATCCGGCCCCCTGGTCCTACGAGCAGTACTTC. This translates into CASSQDPAPWSYEQYF.

The gene calls are TRBV12-3 or TRBV12-4 and TRBJ1-4; perhaps TRBD1 as D (5 bases). The CDR3 loop spans 17 amino acids. V gave up 7 bases and J gave up 6 bases, with 24 bases separating them. CDR3 sequence: CASTPVGTPEGDEKLFF. The CDR3 bases are TGTGCCAGCACACCCGTTGGGACTCCCGAAGGCGATGAAAAACTGTTTTTT.

This clonotype was seen repeatedly, ten times or more. The J gene is TRBJ2-3, the V gene TRBV7-9; D ambiguous. This CDR3 has 12 amino acids. Trimming left V 7 bases short and J 2 bases short, with 7 bases between. The V gene's germline CDR1 is SEHNR and CDR2 FQNEAQ (reference sequence). CDR3: CASTSTTDTQYF. For the CDR3, the DNA is TGTGCCAGCACCTCGACCACAGATACGCAGTATTTT.